This T cell receptor (beta chain) emerged from a study of blood T cell repertoires in COVID-19. Turning to the study itself: Sample material is recorded as cDNA or gDNA derived from T cells, B-cell-depleted T cells, or PBMCs.

This clone was seen just once. Produced via immunoSEQ multiplex PCR; TCRdb's table is partial and in-frame only. The data hold tens of thousands of clones, with around 90% observed a single time. Trimming removed 0 bases from V and 8 bases from J, with 3 bases in between. The CDR3 contains 11 residues. Germline V gene sequence: CDR1 SGHDT, CDR2 YYEEEE. The specimen sequenced was peripheral blood. The gene calls are TRBV5-6 and TRBJ2-1; D gene uncertain. This sequence was found in a man aged 45 to 65 with active COVID-19. CDR3 in amino acids: CASSLDYEQFF. CDR3 DNA: TGTGCCAGCAGCTTGGACTATGAGCAGTTCTTC.